The subject of this entry is one T cell receptor beta chain. Its antigen remains unidentified. CDR3 length equals 16 residues. The ends lost 0 bases at V and 7 bases at J; junction bases unmatched: 12. In germline, CDR1 is MDHEN, CDR2 SYDVKM. One entry per CDR3 protein results from TCRdb running MiXCR on the 5' RACE reads. The data contain around 130,000 distinct CDR3 sequences, 15% to 20% of them seen just once; the ten biggest clones take up 30% to 35%. This entry comes from a study of CD8 T cells in ankylosing spondylitis. Study-level findings and limits: There was reportedly significant enrichment of clones that were disease-linked in matched ankylosing spondylitis synovial fluid. Seemingly characteristic of ankylosing spondylitis blood was a TCR beta motif consisting of about 8 highly homologous variants.

This clonotype originated in a male donor with ankylosing spondylitis. Sequenced: blood, either unsorted or a sorted T cell fraction (not recorded which). The chain carries TRBV28 and TRBJ2-7; 7 bases line up with TRBD2. The CDR3 sequence is CASSLWVGGPTDEQYF. The DNA for the CDR3 is TGTGCCAGCAGTTTATGGGTGGGAGGGCCAACGGATGAGCAGTACTTC.